This TCR beta chain was found in a study of cytomegalovirus exposure and HLA in healthy donors. Trimming cost V 0 bases and J 0 bases, with 6 bases left between them. This CDR3 contains 16 residues. Germline V lookup: CDR1 KGHSH, CDR2 LQKENI. Only in-frame clones appear in the TCRdb table, and some are missing; sequencing was by immunoSEQ multiplex PCR. The sample holds approximately 230,000 clones, roughly 84% seen once. Sequenced material: PBMCs. The TCR was taken from a man in his late teens or twenties in good health and CMV-seropositive. The rearrangement links TRBV18 to TRBJ2-6; D unresolved. The CDR3 protein is CASSPPEYSGANVLTF. In nucleotides, the CDR3 is TGTGCCAGCTCACCACCGGAATACTCTGGGGCCAACGTCCTGACTTTC.